Below are 21 T cell receptor beta chains sequenced from a single sample in a study of blood T cell repertoires in COVID-19 (dated by TCRdb to 2019 to 2021). Library generation was performed with the immunoSEQ multiplex PCR assay. Drawn from immuneACCESS, this table holds only the in-frame rearrangements with V and J called that TCRdb kept. Clones are partly lost; checked studies trace under half to an unresolved V gene and leave the rest unexplained. Present in this sample are 80,000 to 95,000 clones, over 60% of which were seen just once. The ten largest clones take up roughly 20% of the sample. The source material was peripheral blood. These receptors all come from a woman of 80 years or more with active or convalescent COVID-19.

This clone showed up just a few times. This chain links TRBV6-2 or TRBV6-3 with TRBJ1-6, with D possibly TRBD1 on 6 matching bases. The CDR3 has 15 amino acids. With 0 bases removed from V and 11 bases from J, the gap between germline ends came to 14 bases. CDR1 is MNHEY, CDR2 SVGEGT, per germline. The CDR3 nucleotides are TGTGCCAGCAGTTACTCGACAGTTCAGGGGACACCCCTCCACTTT. Translated: CASSYSTVQGTPLHF.

This chain links TRBV6-6 with TRBJ2-3; 7 bases match TRBD2. The CDR3 loop spans 15 amino acids. CDR1 and CDR2 (germline): MNHNY, SVGAGI (reference sequence). The V and J ends lost 4 bases and 2 bases, in that order; junction bases with no gene match: 6. The CDR3 region has the DNA TGTGCCAGCAGTTCCATCGGGGGGAACACAGATACGCAGTATTTT. It yields the protein CASSSIGGNTDTQYF.

In this sample, this clone turned up a few times. CDR3 sequence: CASSLSGTFNSPLHF. CDR3 bases: TGTGCCAGCAGCCTAAGCGGGACGTTTAATTCACCCCTCCACTTT. This chain uses TRBV7-2 with TRBJ1-6; D is possibly TRBD1 (5 bases). Germline loops: CDR1 SGHTA, CDR2 FQGNSA. V was pared by 5 bases and J by 6 bases, with 14 bases between. The CDR3 covers 15 residues.

This rearrangement joins TRBV12-5 to TRBJ1-5; D not certain. Trimming stripped 1 base from V and 6 bases from J, with 10 bases between. CDR3 length: 14 amino acids. Germline loops: CDR1 LGHNT, CDR2 FRNRAP. The CDR3 is CASGLGLRGQPQHF. The CDR3 coding sequence is TGTGCTAGTGGTTTGGGGCTGCGGGGTCAGCCCCAGCATTTT.

The chain has TRBV6-5 and TRBJ1-5; D gene ambiguous. Trimming shortened V by 7 bases and J by 6 bases, and 19 bases separated the two germline ends. CDR1 MNHEY and CDR2 SVGAGI come from the germline V gene. The CDR3 is 15 residues long. CDR3 protein: CASTPEGIRGQPQHF. CDR3 DNA: TGTGCCAGCACCCCTGAGGGAATTAGAGGTCAGCCCCAGCATTTT.

V gene TRBV4-3 combines with J gene TRBJ2-3; 7 nucleotides agree with TRBD2. The trim removed 6 bases at V and 1 base at J, leaving 7 bases unmatched. The CDR3 totals 15 residues. Germline CDR1 is LGHNA and CDR2 is YSLEER. The chain's CDR3 is CASRVGLVGTDTQYF. CDR3 nucleotides: TGCGCCAGCAGGGTTGGACTAGTCGGCACAGATACGCAGTATTTT.

The rearrangement joins TRBV6-2 or TRBV6-3 to TRBJ2-7; 7 bases fit TRBD1. The V segment lost 4 bases and the J segment 6 bases; nucleotides outside the gene matches: 9. CDR1 is MNHEY and CDR2 is SVGEGT in the germline V gene. The CDR3 is 14 amino acids. The CDR3: CASSFSQGSTEQYF. The CDR3 DNA follows: TGTGCCAGCAGTTTTTCACAGGGGTCGACCGAGCAGTACTTC.

V gene TRBV7-2 combines with J gene TRBJ1-2; D is unclear. Germline V CDR1 and CDR2: SGHTA, FQGNSA. With 1 base removed from V and 8 bases from J, the gap between germline ends came to 17 bases. There are 15 residues in the CDR3. The CDR3 nucleotides read TGTGCCAGCAGCTTAGATCCCAGCCTAGAAGGCGGCTACACCTTC. It encodes CASSLDPSLEGGYTF.

J is TRBJ2-1 and V is TRBV7-8, with D tentatively TRBD1 (5 bases). The CDR3 extends over 12 amino acids. Germline V gene data show CDR1 as SGHVS and CDR2 as FQNEAQ. Trimming shortened V by 5 bases and J by 8 bases, and 10 bases separated the two germline ends. The CDR3 DNA reads TGTGCCAGCAGCCCACAGGTCTATGAGCAGTTCTTC. It codes for CASSPQVYEQFF.

This chain connects TRBV28 to TRBJ2-1; 7 bases map to TRBD1. CDR1 MDHEN and CDR2 SYDVKM come from the germline V gene. With 6 bases clipped from V and 9 bases from J, the junction kept 5 bases outside the gene matches. The CDR3 covers 12 residues. DNA of the CDR3: TGTGCCAGCAGCGTAGGGGGCGGTGAGCAGTTCTTC. The encoded protein is CASSVGGGEQFF.

V gene TRBV24-1 combines with J gene TRBJ2-5; maybe TRBD1 (6 bases). Trimming took off 10 bases at V and 2 bases at J, with 10 bases between the two ends. The CDR3 extends over 12 amino acids. The germline gives CDR1 KGHDR, CDR2 SFDVKD. The chain's CDR3 is CATRTEQETQYF. The CDR3 region has the DNA TGTGCCACAAGGACAGAACAAGAGACCCAGTACTTC.

Written as DNA, the CDR3 is TGTGCCACCAGTGATTCCCTCTCCGCGGGGGGGCCGCATGAGCAGTTCTTC. Protein sequence: CATSDSLSAGGPHEQFF. The rearrangement links TRBV24-1 to TRBJ2-1, with 9 bases lining up with TRBD2. With V trimmed by 2 bases and J by 8 bases, 12 bases remained unmatched. Germline V gives CDR1 KGHDR, CDR2 SFDVKD. CDR3 size: 17 residues.

As concerns this clone: The sample holds other DNA sequences that translate to the same CDR3. The chain carries TRBV19 and TRBJ2-3; 10 nucleotides agree with TRBD1. This CDR3 contains 14 residues. V was pared by 1 base and J by 6 bases, with 1 base of the junction left unmatched. Germline V lookup: CDR1 LNHDA, CDR2 SQIVND (reference sequence). The CDR3 coding sequence is TGTGCCAGTAGTATAGGACAGGGGGCCGATACGCAGTATTTT. Protein sequence: CASSIGQGADTQYF.

The V gene is TRBV6-5, the J gene TRBJ2-3; D is undetermined. Trimming took off 5 bases at V and 2 bases at J, with 5 bases between the two ends. The CDR3 extends over 12 amino acids. Germline CDR1 MNHEY, CDR2 SVGAGI. The CDR3 nucleotides read TGTGCCAGCAGTCCCAACACAGATACGCAGTATTTT. Translation gives CASSPNTDTQYF.

This chain connects TRBV7-9 to TRBJ2-7; D perhaps matches TRBD1 (5 bases). V was trimmed by 1 base and J by 7 bases, leaving 14 bases between them. Germline assignment: CDR1 SEHNR and CDR2 FQNEAQ (reference sequence). The CDR3 is 14 residues long. In DNA form, the CDR3 reads TGTGCCAGCAGCTTAGGGGGCCAGGGTGGAGAGCAGTACTTC. Amino acids: CASSLGGQGGEQYF.

The chain uses TRBV28 and TRBJ1-1; D is undetermined. The CDR3 consists of 13 residues. Trimming cost V 4 bases and J 3 bases, with 9 bases left between them. The V gene's germline CDR1 is MDHEN and CDR2 SYDVKM. The CDR3 region is CASSSEFDTEAFF. CDR3 DNA sequence: TGTGCCAGCAGTTCCGAGTTCGACACTGAAGCTTTCTTT.

V gene TRBV5-5 combines with J gene TRBJ1-6; the D is unclear. Deletions cut 0 bases from V and 8 bases from J, with 12 bases between. Per the germline V gene, CDR1 is SGHKS and CDR2 is YYEKEE (reference sequence). The CDR3 covers 15 residues. CDR3 DNA: TGTGCCAGCAGCTTGGCCTGGGCTAAGGATTCACCCCTCCACTTT. This translates into CASSLAWAKDSPLHF.

The count of this clone is one. The V and J genes are TRBV7-2 and TRBJ1-5; a possible D gene is TRBD1 (5 bases). V was cut by 1 base and J by 5 bases, with 12 bases left in between. The CDR3 is 15 amino acids. Germline V gives CDR1 SGHTA, CDR2 FQGNSA. CDR3 nucleotide sequence: TGTGCCAGCAGCTTAGAATGGGGCGGCTATCAGCCCCAGCATTTT. Translating it yields CASSLEWGGYQPQHF.

This chain connects TRBV24-1 to TRBJ2-1; 10 bases are a match to TRBD2. Germline values: CDR1 KGHDR, CDR2 SFDVKD. The CDR3 is 15 amino acids. V trimming: 6 bases; J trimming: 7 bases; junction bases outside the gene matches: 8. CDR3 DNA: TGTGCCACCAGTCCGCCTAGCGGGGGATTGAATGAGCAGTTCTTC. It translates to CATSPPSGGLNEQFF.

This clone is a singleton in its sample. The V and J genes are TRBV5-4 and TRBJ2-3, with D unclear. Between the trimmed V and J ends, which lost 4 bases and 3 bases, there was a span of 12 bases. Germline V gene data show CDR1 as SGHNT and CDR2 as YYREEE (reference sequence). The CDR3 is 14 amino acids. The DNA of the CDR3 is TGTGCCAGCAGCCTATATTCCGGGACAGATACGCAGTATTTT. This translates into CASSLYSGTDTQYF.

V and J are TRBV11-2 and TRBJ1-3; D is perhaps TRBD1 (6 bases). There are 14 residues in the CDR3. From germline, CDR1 is SGHAT and CDR2 FQNNGV. V was pared by 5 bases and J by 2 bases, with 10 bases between. CDR3 coding DNA: TGTGCCAGCAGCCCGGCAGGGGCTGGAAACACCATATATTTT. Its translation: CASSPAGAGNTIYF.